Each of the 15 T cell receptor beta chains below was sequenced from the same sample in a study of CD8+ T cells in alopecia areata. In each case, RNA was isolated and then reverse transcribed into cDNA as the sequencing template. Assay: immunoSEQ multiplex PCR; the TCRdb copy retains only in-frame clones and omits some. There are some 150,000 clones in the sample; about 60% occur only once, and under 7.5% lies in the top ten. The material sequenced was CD4+ T cells sorted from blood, taken at week 0. The receptors shown here come from a human donor with alopecia areata.

This chain joins TRBV23-1 and TRBJ1-5; D is ambiguous. Being an ORF, TRBV23-1 has a function that is uncertain. V lost 3 bases and J 6 bases, leaving 15 bases between the germline ends. This CDR3 region has 15 residues. CDR3: CASSQGSFGFQPQHF. The CDR3 DNA reads TGCGCCAGCAGTCAGGGGTCATTCGGGTTTCAGCCCCAGCATTTT.

V and J are TRBV10-3 and TRBJ1-2; perhaps TRBD1 as D (6 bases). The germline V gene has CDR1 ENHRY and CDR2 SYGVKD. This CDR3 has 13 amino acids. V lost 0 bases and J lost 6, with 8 bases in between. The CDR3 DNA reads as TGTGCCATCAGTGAGTCGCGACAGGATGGCTACACCTTC. Translated, it gives CAISESRQDGYTF.

This rearrangement joins TRBV6-4 to TRBJ1-1, with D unresolved. V was pared by 6 bases and J by 1 base, with 9 bases between. The CDR3 covers 13 residues. Germline CDR1 MRHNA, CDR2 SNTAGT. DNA for the CDR3: TGTGCCAGCAGCTCGGACTGGAACACTGAAGCTTTCTTT. Its translation is CASSSDWNTEAFF.

This chain links TRBV7-2 with TRBJ2-5, with 8 nucleotides matching TRBD2. The J segment lost 7 bases and the V segment lost 2 bases, leaving 3 bases of the junction unmatched. Germline V lookup: CDR1 SGHTA, CDR2 FQGNSA. There are 13 residues in the CDR3. CDR3 residues: CASSLIREGTQYF. In nucleotides, the CDR3 is TGTGCCAGCAGCTTAATCCGGGAGGGGACCCAGTACTTC.

Worth noting for this clone: The sample carries other DNA sequences with the same CDR3. V is TRBV6-6 and J is TRBJ1-1; D not certain. Trimming took off 2 bases at V and 2 bases at J, with 6 bases between the two ends. The germline CDR1 and CDR2 sequences are MNHNY and SVGAGI (reference sequence). The CDR3 is 13 amino acids. DNA of the CDR3: TGTGCCAGCAGTTACGAGGGAAACACTGAAGCTTTCTTT. Protein: CASSYEGNTEAFF.

In its sample, this clone was seen once. This chain links TRBV4-3 with TRBJ1-6; weak D call: TRBD1 (6 bases). Per germline, CDR1 LGHNA and CDR2 YSLEER. V lost 4 bases and J 3 bases, leaving 13 bases between the germline ends. This CDR3 comprises 16 residues. The CDR3 reads CASSPGARGYNSPLHF. In DNA, the CDR3 is TGCGCCAGCAGCCCAGGGGCCAGAGGCTATAATTCACCCCTCCACTTT.

The J gene is TRBJ2-7, the V gene TRBV27; D gene ambiguous. Germline CDR1 MNHEY, CDR2 SMNVEV (reference sequence). Trimming removed 10 bases from V and 1 base from J, with 8 bases in between. CDR3 length equals 11 residues. The CDR3 DNA is TGTGCCACCGACCGTTCCTACGAGCAGTACTTC. Translated: CATDRSYEQYF.

The CDR3 is CAWGSDRGEAFF. The DNA of the CDR3 is TGTGCCTGGGGATCAGACAGGGGTGAAGCTTTCTTT. This chain joins TRBV30 and TRBJ1-1, with TRBD1 matching 8 bases. Looked up from germline, CDR1 is GTSNPN and CDR2 is SVGIG (reference sequence). V shed 5 bases, J shed 7 bases, and the junction held 6 bases outside the gene matches. CDR3 size: 12 residues.

This clone was picked up a small number of times. V and J are TRBV7-6 and TRBJ2-5; 10 bases match TRBD2. V lost 5 bases, J lost 5 bases, and 5 bases stayed unmatched. The CDR3 sequence is 14 residues long. The V gene's germline CDR1 is SGHVS and CDR2 FNYEAQ. The CDR3 region is CASSAQTSGETQYF. The CDR3 DNA sequence: TGTGCCAGCAGCGCCCAGACTAGCGGGGAGACCCAGTACTTC.

This sequence joins TRBV15 and TRBJ2-7; D remains ambiguous. Trimming took off 3 bases at V and 1 base at J, with 7 bases between the two ends. The CDR3 is made up of 13 amino acids. Germline V gene data show CDR1 as LNHNV and CDR2 as YYDKDF (reference sequence). The CDR3 protein is CATSRAGSYEQYF. CDR3 nucleotide sequence: TGTGCCACCAGCAGGGCCGGGTCCTACGAGCAGTACTTC. The complete variable domain, with remaining parts taken from reference TRBV15 and TRBJ2-7, reads DAMVIQNPRYQVTQFGKPVTLSCSQTLNHNVMYWYQQKSSQAPKLLFHYYDKDFNNEADTPDNFQSRRPNTSFCFLDIRSPGLGDTAMYLCATSRAGSYEQYFGPGTRLTVT.

The chain joins TRBV7-2 to TRBJ2-1; the match to TRBD2 covers 7 bases. Germline CDR1 SGHTA, CDR2 FQGNSA. V trimming: 4 bases; J trimming: 12 bases; junction bases outside the gene matches: 9. This CDR3 region has 13 residues. The DNA for the CDR3 is TGTGCCAGCAGCTCCAACGGGGGGACTTCGCAGTTCTTC. Translating it yields CASSSNGGTSQFF.

Only a few counts were recorded for this clone. The chain has TRBV7-2 and TRBJ2-5, with a tentative D call TRBD2 (5 bases). V was pared by 3 bases and J by 5 bases, with 10 bases between. Per germline, CDR1 SGHTA and CDR2 FQGNSA. This CDR3 region has 13 residues. The DNA of the CDR3 is TGTGCCAGCAGCTTTGCGGGTTCCGAGACCCAGTACTTC. Its protein is CASSFAGSETQYF.

This sequence joins TRBV30 and TRBJ1-2; weak D call: TRBD1 (6 bases). The CDR3 is 12 residues long. The germline CDR1 and CDR2 sequences are GTSNPN and SVGIG (reference sequence). V lost 4 bases and J 8 bases, leaving 14 bases between the germline ends. The CDR3 coding sequence is TGTGCCTGGACTCCAGGGGCGGGCGGCTACACCTTC. The encoded protein is CAWTPGAGGYTF.

V gene TRBV4-2 combines with J gene TRBJ2-7; 9 positions agree with TRBD2. The CDR3 covers 19 residues. Per germline, CDR1 LGHNA and CDR2 YNFKEQ. The J segment lost 2 bases and the V segment lost 0 bases, leaving 14 bases of the junction unmatched. CDR3 amino acids: CASSQEGRSGGENPYEQYF. CDR3 nucleotides: TGTGCCAGCAGCCAAGAGGGTCGTAGCGGGGGCGAGAATCCCTACGAGCAGTACTTC.

This rearrangement joins TRBV29-1 to TRBJ2-7, with 8 bases lining up with TRBD1. The CDR3 runs to 13 residues. V lost 7 bases, J lost 2 bases, and 7 bases stayed unmatched. From germline, CDR1 is SQVTM and CDR2 ANQGSEA. The CDR3 bases are TGCAGCGCTGCGACAGGGGAGGCCTACGAGCAGTACTTC. Translation: CSAATGEAYEQYF.